The clone carrying this T cell receptor (beta chain) was found many times. The V and J ends lost 2 bases and 9 bases, in that order; junction bases with no gene match: 9. The germline gives CDR1 SQVTM, CDR2 ANQGSEA. The CDR3 has 13 residues. TCRdb analysed the RT-PCR reads with MiXCR anew, one entry per CDR3 protein. The sample has 650,000 to 800,000 distinct CDR3 sequences, over 12% seen once; the top ten hold roughly 3.9%. The TCR originated in a female donor in good health, serving as a healthy control. J is TRBJ2-5 and V is TRBV29-1; 7 nucleotides match TRBD1. The source material was memory CD4+ T cells from blood. The CDR3 loop reads CSVEPSTGLAQYF. CDR3 nucleotides: TGCAGCGTTGAACCATCGACAGGGTTGGCCCAGTACTTC.